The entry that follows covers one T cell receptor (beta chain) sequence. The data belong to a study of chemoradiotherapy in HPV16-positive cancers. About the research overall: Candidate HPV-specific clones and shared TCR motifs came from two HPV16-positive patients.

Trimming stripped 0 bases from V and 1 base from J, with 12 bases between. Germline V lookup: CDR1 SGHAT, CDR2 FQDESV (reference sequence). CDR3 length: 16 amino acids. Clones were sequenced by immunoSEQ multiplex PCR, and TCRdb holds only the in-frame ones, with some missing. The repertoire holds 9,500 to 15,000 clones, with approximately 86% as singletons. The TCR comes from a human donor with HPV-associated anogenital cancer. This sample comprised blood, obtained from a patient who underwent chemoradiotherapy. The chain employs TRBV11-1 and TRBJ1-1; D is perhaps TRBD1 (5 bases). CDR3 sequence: CASSLAGLARNTEAFF. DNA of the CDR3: TGTGCCAGCAGCTTAGCGGGGCTAGCTAGGAACACTGAAGCTTTCTTT. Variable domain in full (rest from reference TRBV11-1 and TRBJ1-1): EAEVAQSPRYKITEKSQAVAFWCDPISGHATLYWYRQILGQGPELLVQFQDESVVDDSQLPKDRFSAERLKGVDSTLKIQPAELGDSAMYLCASSLAGLARNTEAFFGQGTRLTVV.